Listed below are T cell receptor beta chains from one sample, sequenced in a study of CD8+ T cells in alopecia areata. Measured with immunoSEQ multiplex PCR; TCRdb has only the in-frame clones, and not every one. The sample yields 150,000 to 200,000 clones, roughly 70% seen once. This sample comprised CD4+ T cells sorted from blood, obtained at week 49, from a patient treated with tofacitinib. These receptors came from a human donor with alopecia areata. CDR3s include the opening cysteine and the closing phenylalanine or tryptophan. Each record gives: J gene, V gene, D gene, clone size, CDR3 DNA, CDR3 protein. D genes are given only for firm matches. A clone size is listed for some rows: how often the clone was seen (once, few, many), or a class if it is expanded.

j_gene: TRBJ1-2
v_gene: TRBV7-3
d_gene: TRBD1
abundance: -
CDR3nt: TGTGCCAGCAGCTCCGGACAGGGTGGCTATGGCTACACCTTC
CDR3aa: CASSSGQGGYGYTF

j_gene: TRBJ2-2
v_gene: TRBV30
d_gene: TRBD1
abundance: -
CDR3nt: TGTGCCTGGAGACTGAAGGGGGCTGACGGGGAGCTGTTTTTT
CDR3aa: CAWRLKGADGELFF

j_gene: TRBJ2-5
v_gene: TRBV10-3
d_gene: -
abundance: -
CDR3nt: TGTGCCATCAGTGAGTTCGGAGAGACCCAGTACTTC
CDR3aa: CAISEFGETQYF

j_gene: TRBJ2-7
v_gene: TRBV5-1
d_gene: TRBD1
abundance: -
CDR3nt: TGCGCCAGCAGATACGGACAGGGTAGGCAGTACTTC
CDR3aa: CASRYGQGRQYF

j_gene: TRBJ2-3
v_gene: TRBV2
d_gene: -
abundance: -
CDR3nt: TGTGCCAGCAGGCAGGATGGCACAGATACGCAGTATTTT
CDR3aa: CASRQDGTDTQYF

j_gene: TRBJ2-6
v_gene: TRBV4-3
d_gene: -
abundance: -
CDR3nt: TGCGCCAGCAGCCAAGCGATAAGTATCTCTGGGGCCAACGTCCTGACTTTC
CDR3aa: CASSQAISISGANVLTF

j_gene: TRBJ2-5
v_gene: TRBV18
d_gene: -
abundance: -
CDR3nt: TGTGCCAGCTCACGGGGATATCAGGAGACCCAGTACTTC
CDR3aa: CASSRGYQETQYF

j_gene: TRBJ1-4
v_gene: TRBV19
d_gene: -
abundance: -
CDR3nt: TGTGCCAGCGGAAGTGAAAAACTGTTTTTT
CDR3aa: CASGSEKLFF

j_gene: TRBJ1-6
v_gene: TRBV28
d_gene: TRBD1
abundance: -
CDR3nt: TGTGCCAGCAGTTTGGGGGACAGGCATTATAATTCACCCCTCCACTTT
CDR3aa: CASSLGDRHYNSPLHF

j_gene: TRBJ2-1
v_gene: TRBV30
d_gene: TRBD2
abundance: once
CDR3nt: TGTGCCTCGCCCGGGACTAGCGGGGGCAATGAGCAGTTCTTC
CDR3aa: CASPGTSGGNEQFF

j_gene: TRBJ2-3
v_gene: TRBV29-1
d_gene: -
abundance: once
CDR3nt: TGCAGCGCCCGAGGGGCAGGGACGACCAGTCAGGATACGCAGTATTTT
CDR3aa: CSARGAGTTSQDTQYF

j_gene: TRBJ1-6
v_gene: TRBV4-3
d_gene: -
abundance: -
CDR3nt: TGCGCCAGCAGCCAAGAAGGGAACTATAATTCACCCCTCCACTTT
CDR3aa: CASSQEGNYNSPLHF

j_gene: TRBJ1-2
v_gene: TRBV29-1
d_gene: -
abundance: -
CDR3nt: TGCAGCGCGGGGGACGTGAATGGCTACACCTTC
CDR3aa: CSAGDVNGYTF

j_gene: TRBJ2-1
v_gene: TRBV29-1
d_gene: -
abundance: -
CDR3nt: TGCAGCGTTGACGGCTACAATGAGCAGTTCTTC
CDR3aa: CSVDGYNEQFF

j_gene: TRBJ2-7
v_gene: TRBV6-5
d_gene: -
abundance: -
CDR3nt: TGTGCCAGCAGGGGCCCGAGCTCCTACGAGCAGTACTTC
CDR3aa: CASRGPSSYEQYF

j_gene: TRBJ1-4
v_gene: TRBV29-1
d_gene: -
abundance: few
CDR3nt: TGCAGCGCCGCACCTACCGGGGCCGAGAATGAAAAACTGTTTTTT
CDR3aa: CSAAPTGAENEKLFF

j_gene: TRBJ1-1
v_gene: TRBV27
d_gene: TRBD1
abundance: -
CDR3nt: TGTGCCAGCAGTATACAGGGGGATCGGACTGAAGCTTTCTTT
CDR3aa: CASSIQGDRTEAFF

j_gene: TRBJ2-3
v_gene: TRBV7-9
d_gene: TRBD1
abundance: -
CDR3nt: TGTGCCAGCAGCTTATCGCTTGGACAGGGGGAAGATACGCAGTATTTT
CDR3aa: CASSLSLGQGEDTQYF

j_gene: TRBJ2-7
v_gene: TRBV19
d_gene: TRBD1
abundance: -
CDR3nt: TGTGCCAGTAACCCCGGACAGGCGAGCTACGAGCAGTACTTC
CDR3aa: CASNPGQASYEQYF

j_gene: TRBJ2-7
v_gene: TRBV9
d_gene: TRBD2
abundance: few
CDR3nt: TGTGCCAGCAGCGTAGGGGAGGGAACCGAGCAGTACTTC
CDR3aa: CASSVGEGTEQYF

j_gene: TRBJ2-3
v_gene: TRBV7-8
d_gene: -
abundance: -
CDR3nt: TGTGCCAACAGCTTAGAGGGTTTAGGCACAGATACGCAGTATTTT
CDR3aa: CANSLEGLGTDTQYF

j_gene: TRBJ2-4
v_gene: TRBV2
d_gene: -
abundance: -
CDR3nt: TGTGCCAGCAGAGGACTGGGAGCCAAAAACATTCAGTACTTC
CDR3aa: CASRGLGAKNIQYF